Each of the 25 T cell receptor beta chains below was sequenced from the same sample in a study of blood T cell repertoires in COVID-19. Generated by immunoSEQ multiplex PCR, the TCRdb table keeps only in-frame clones and is missing some. This sample has 55,000 to 65,000 clones; roughly 84% occur once, and the top ten carry 5.6%. Sample: peripheral blood. Every receptor here comes from a woman aged 55-70 years with acute or convalescent COVID-19.

J is TRBJ2-5 and V is TRBV2; TRBD2 aligns across 11 bases. This CDR3 comprises 15 residues. Per germline, CDR1 SNHLY and CDR2 FYNNEI. The trim removed 6 bases at V and 0 bases at J, leaving 3 bases unmatched. For the CDR3, the DNA is TGTGCCAGCAGCGGGACTAGCGGTTACCAAGAGACCCAGTACTTC. As protein: CASSGTSGYQETQYF.

The chain has TRBV5-8 and TRBJ1-1; TRBD1 is a possible D gene (5 bases). CDR1 and CDR2 (germline): SGHTS, YDEGEE. V lost 4 bases and J lost 1, with 14 bases in between. The CDR3 length is 15 residues. In DNA form, the CDR3 reads TGTGCCAGCAGCGGGGGGTCCCCGGCGAACACTGAAGCTTTCTTT. Translated, it gives CASSGGSPANTEAFF.

This clone has only one observation. V and J are TRBV6-1 and TRBJ1-6; D remains unclear. Germline-derived CDR1 and CDR2 are MNHNS and SASEGT. This CDR3 is 13 amino acids long. V dropped 1 base and J dropped 7 bases, with 5 bases sitting between them. The CDR3 bases are TGTGCCAGCAGTGAAGGCAGAAATTCACCCCTCCACTTT. Protein: CASSEGRNSPLHF.

The chain couples TRBV6-6 to TRBJ1-1; 7 bases line up with TRBD1. J lost 1 base, V lost 6 bases, and 5 bases had no gene match. The CDR3 has 14 residues. Per the germline V gene, CDR1 is MNHNY and CDR2 is SVGAGI (reference sequence). The CDR3 bases are TGTGCCAGCAGCATTAGACAGGGGAACACTGAAGCTTTCTTT. It translates to CASSIRQGNTEAFF.

This chain's CDR3 is CASSKNGGGGLGRGYTF. The CDR3, as DNA: TGTGCCAGCAGCAAAAACGGGGGGGGCGGTTTAGGTCGTGGCTACACCTTC. The rearrangement uses TRBV5-4 and TRBJ1-2; the D gene is possibly TRBD1 (6 bases). Trimming stripped 4 bases from V and 7 bases from J, with 26 bases between. The CDR3 consists of 17 residues. The germline V gene encodes CDR1 SGHNT and CDR2 YYREEE (reference sequence).

J is TRBJ2-1 and V is TRBV3-1 (or the pseudogene TRBV3-2); 9 positions agree with TRBD2. This CDR3 contains 19 residues. Germline lookup yields CDR1 LGHDT and CDR2 YNNKEL (reference sequence). The V and J ends lost 0 bases and 0 bases, in that order; junction bases with no gene match: 9. CDR3 bases: TGTGCCAGCAGCCAAGAACTACTAGCGGGCACCTACTCCTACAATGAGCAGTTCTTC. It specifies CASSQELLAGTYSYNEQFF.

This rearrangement joins TRBV18 to TRBJ2-7, with 9 bases aligning to TRBD2. CDR3 length equals 14 residues. V shed 3 bases, J shed 4 bases, and the junction held 4 bases outside the gene matches. CDR1 is KGHSH and CDR2 is LQKENI in the germline V gene. The CDR3 DNA reads TGTGCCAGCTCACCCTCCGCGGGGGGGTACGAGCAGTACTTC. Protein sequence: CASSPSAGGYEQYF.

The chain carries TRBV6-5 and TRBJ1-1; D not resolved. The CDR3 runs 14 residues. Germline V gives CDR1 MNHEY, CDR2 SVGAGI. V was cut by 6 bases and J by 0 bases, with 11 bases left in between. The CDR3 loop is CASSPVQVNTEAFF. In nucleotides, the CDR3 is TGTGCCAGCAGCCCGGTGCAGGTGAACACTGAAGCTTTCTTT.

This clone has more than one count but fewer than ten. J is TRBJ2-2 and V is TRBV19; 7 nucleotides line up with TRBD1. This CDR3 contains 16 residues. Unmatched junction bases numbered 12, after V lost 4 bases and J lost 7 bases. From germline, CDR1 is LNHDA and CDR2 SQIVND (reference sequence). CDR3 bases: TGTGCCAGTAGTAGGAGGACAGGATGGGAAGTCGGGGAGCTGTTTTTT. It encodes CASSRRTGWEVGELFF.

With respect to this clone: The sample contains more than one DNA sequence encoding this CDR3. The V gene is TRBV6-5, the J gene TRBJ1-1; D might be TRBD1 (6 bases). Trimming cost V 2 bases and J 5 bases, with 15 bases left between them. The CDR3 extends over 15 amino acids. CDR1 is MNHEY, CDR2 SVGAGI, per germline. The CDR3 reads CASSYVSGGRTEAFF. CDR3 nucleotide sequence: TGTGCCAGCAGTTACGTTTCCGGGGGGCGGACTGAAGCTTTCTTT.

This clone was seen more than once but under ten times. In nucleotides, the CDR3 is TGTGCCACCAGTGCCGCGGGACAGGGGGGCACCGGGGAGCTGTTTTTT. This sequence encodes CATSAAGQGGTGELFF. The chain joins TRBV24-1 to TRBJ2-2, with TRBD1 matching 11 bases. The CDR3 covers 16 residues. CDR1 and CDR2 from the germline V gene are KGHDR and SFDVKD. Trimming cost V 5 bases and J 4 bases; bases outside gene matches: 5.

The chain links TRBV6-5 to TRBJ1-2; D remains ambiguous. Germline CDR1 and CDR2: MNHEY and SVGAGI. V dropped 0 bases and J dropped 2 bases, with 10 bases sitting between them. CDR3 size: 15 residues. The DNA of the CDR3 is TGTGCCAGCAGTTACTCGACACAGCCGAACTATGGCTACACCTTC. Its protein product is CASSYSTQPNYGYTF.

The CDR3: CASSGLAGREQYF. In DNA form, the CDR3 reads TGTGCCAGCAGCGGGCTGGCGGGGAGAGAGCAGTACTTC. The gene calls are TRBV2 and TRBJ2-7, with D tentatively TRBD2 (6 bases). This CDR3 spans 13 amino acids. The ends were cut back, 6 bases at V and 7 bases at J, with 16 bases in the middle. Germline values: CDR1 SNHLY, CDR2 FYNNEI.

The rearrangement links TRBV9 to TRBJ1-5; 7 nucleotides line up with TRBD1. Per germline, CDR1 SGDLS and CDR2 YYNGEE. The CDR3 length is 15 residues. The ends lost 4 bases at V and 5 bases at J; junction bases unmatched: 9. The CDR3: CASSRSGQRDQPQHF. The CDR3 bases are TGTGCCAGCAGCCGGTCGGGACAGCGAGATCAGCCCCAGCATTTT.

This clone is deemed medium-sized. V is TRBV2 and J is TRBJ1-1, with D tentatively TRBD1 (5 bases). The V and J ends lost 7 bases and 1 base respectively, with 10 bases between them. The germline V gene has CDR1 SNHLY and CDR2 FYNNEI. This CDR3 has 13 residues. The DNA of the CDR3 is TGTGCCAGCATGCGGACACCGAACACTGAAGCTTTCTTT. Encoded protein: CASMRTPNTEAFF.

J is TRBJ2-3 and V is TRBV24-1, with D perhaps matching TRBD1 (6 bases). CDR1 and CDR2 from the germline V gene are KGHDR and SFDVKD. V lost 0 bases and J lost 5, with 14 bases in between. This CDR3 has 16 amino acids. CDR3 nucleotides: TGTGCCACCAGTGATTTGCGGCAGGGGCCTGGAGATACGCAGTATTTT. It specifies CATSDLRQGPGDTQYF.

The chain employs TRBV2 and TRBJ2-5; TRBD2 might be the D (5 bases). This CDR3 contains 15 residues. CDR1 and CDR2 (germline): SNHLY, FYNNEI. V was cut by 7 bases and J by 2 bases, with 17 bases left in between. CDR3 nucleotide sequence: TGTGCCAGCAAGATGAGGCGAGGGCCTCAAGAGACCCAGTACTTC. It yields the protein CASKMRRGPQETQYF.

The V call is TRBV6-5, the J call TRBJ2-5; TRBD2 matches at 14 bases. J was trimmed by 12 bases and V by 4 bases; bases with no gene match: 4. The CDR3 extends over 13 amino acids. Germline V lookup: CDR1 MNHEY, CDR2 SVGAGI. The CDR3 DNA follows: TGTGCCAGCAGTTCGACTAGCGGGGGGGCCAAGTACTTC. Encoded protein: CASSSTSGGAKYF.

The CDR3 protein is CASSLYDFTEAFF. CDR3 DNA: TGTGCCAGCAGCTTATATGACTTCACTGAAGCTTTCTTT. The J gene is TRBJ1-1, the V gene TRBV11-1; D is unresolved. Trimming took 2 bases from V and 4 from J, leaving 8 bases between them. The CDR3 extends over 13 amino acids. CDR1 and CDR2 from the germline V gene are SGHAT and FQDESV (reference sequence). Looking up the rest from reference TRBV11-1 and TRBJ1-1 gives the full variable domain: EAEVAQSPRYKITEKSQAVAFWCDPISGHATLYWYRQILGQGPELLVQFQDESVVDDSQLPKDRFSAERLKGVDSTLKIQPAELGDSAMYLCASSLYDFTEAFFGQGTRLTVV.

The rearrangement links TRBV7-3 to TRBJ2-3, with a weak D call TRBD2 (5 bases). This CDR3 has 14 amino acids. Germline V gene lookup returns CDR1 SGHTA and CDR2 FQGTGA. V lost 4 bases and J 6 bases, leaving 14 bases between the germline ends. In DNA form, the CDR3 reads TGTGCCAGCAGCTCCCGGGGAAACGAGGATACGCAGTATTTT. Its protein is CASSSRGNEDTQYF.

The V gene is TRBV11-3, the J gene TRBJ2-1, with a weak D call TRBD2 (5 bases). Germline assignment: CDR1 SGHNT and CDR2 YENEEA. V was shortened by 6 bases and J by 6 bases, with 12 bases between the two germline ends. The CDR3 extends over 13 amino acids. DNA for the CDR3: TGTGCCAGCAGTATGAGGGTCGGCAATGAGCAGTTCTTC. Residues: CASSMRVGNEQFF.

This clone was detected only once. The rearrangement uses TRBV7-3 and TRBJ2-3; D is perhaps TRBD1 (5 bases). This CDR3 region has 15 residues. The germline CDR1 and CDR2 sequences are SGHTA and FQGTGA. Trimming removed 2 bases from V and 4 bases from J, with 13 bases in between. The CDR3 sequence: CASSLQVDSADTQYF. CDR3 nucleotide sequence: TGTGCCAGCAGCTTACAGGTAGACAGCGCAGATACGCAGTATTTT.

The rearrangement uses TRBV7-8 and TRBJ1-2, with D uncertain. CDR3 length: 14 residues. V dropped 2 bases and J dropped 4 bases, with 11 bases sitting between them. Germline V gene sequence: CDR1 SGHVS, CDR2 FQNEAQ. The CDR3 bases are TGTGCCAGCAGCTTAAGTATGGAGTCCTATGGCTACACCTTC. It encodes CASSLSMESYGYTF.

The chain is built from TRBV5-4 and TRBJ2-1; maybe TRBD2 (5 bases). The CDR3 has 14 amino acids. V lost 4 bases and J lost 4, with 12 bases in between. Germline V lookup: CDR1 SGHNT, CDR2 YYREEE (reference sequence). The CDR3 reads CASSARTVYNEQFF. In DNA form, the CDR3 reads TGTGCCAGCAGCGCACGGACTGTTTACAATGAGCAGTTCTTC.

V and J are TRBV2 and TRBJ1-1; possible D gene TRBD1, 5 bases. The CDR3 has 14 residues. Germline V lookup: CDR1 SNHLY, CDR2 FYNNEI. Trimming left V 4 bases short and J 1 base short, with 10 bases between. Written as DNA, the CDR3 is TGTGCCAGCAGTGCAAACGGACAGAACACTGAAGCTTTCTTT. This gives the protein CASSANGQNTEAFF.